This TCR beta chain was obtained from a study of T cells in Graves' hyperthyroidism and ophthalmopathy. At the level of the study: Peripheral blood was obtained at initial diagnosis, preceding any treatment. General study findings and limits: Peripheral blood also featured most of the thyroid clonotypes expanded above 0.001.

As to this clonotype: Its antigen is not known.

From germline, CDR1 is KGHDR and CDR2 SFDVKD. The CDR3 loop spans 13 amino acids. V was cut by 4 bases and J by 3 bases, with 6 bases left in between. RNA transcripts gave rise to amplified TCR beta CDR3 regions. The HTBI primer set was used in a first-round RT-PCR of the TCR CDR3. TCRdb re-derived calls from the multiplex PCR reads in MiXCR, one entry per CDR3 protein. This repertoire shows over 650,000 distinct CDR3 sequences, around 15% found once; its top ten account for approximately 8.4%. This sample holds PBMCs from 8.5 to 10 ml fresh peripheral blood. This sequence was found in a man younger than 35 with Graves' hyperthyroidism. The sample comprised blood. The rearrangement uses TRBV24-1 and TRBJ1-5; D gene unclear. The CDR3 reads CATSDGLNQPQHF. The CDR3 bases are TGTGCCACCAGTGACGGTCTCAATCAGCCCCAGCATTTT.